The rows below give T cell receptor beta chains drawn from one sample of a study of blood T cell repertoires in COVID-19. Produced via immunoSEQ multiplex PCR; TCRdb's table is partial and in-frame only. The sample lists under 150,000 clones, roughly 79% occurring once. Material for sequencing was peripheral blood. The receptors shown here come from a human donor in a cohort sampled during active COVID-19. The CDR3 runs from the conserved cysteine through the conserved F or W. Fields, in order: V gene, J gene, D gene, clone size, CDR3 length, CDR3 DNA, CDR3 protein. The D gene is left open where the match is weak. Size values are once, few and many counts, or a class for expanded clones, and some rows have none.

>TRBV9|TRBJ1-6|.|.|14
TGTGCCAGCAGCGTAGAACAGGGAGGGTCACCCCTCCACTTT
CASSVEQGGSPLHF
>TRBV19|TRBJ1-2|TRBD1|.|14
TGTGCCAGTAGTATGGCCCAGGGGGACTATGGCTACACCTTC
CASSMAQGDYGYTF
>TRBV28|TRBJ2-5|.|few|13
TGTGCCAGCAGTTTTAGCAGGGCAGAGACCCAGTACTTC
CASSFSRAETQYF
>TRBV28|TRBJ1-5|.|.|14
TGTGCCAGCAGTGTCACAGGGTATTATCAGCCCCAGCATTTT
CASSVTGYYQPQHF
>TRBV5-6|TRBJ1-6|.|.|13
TGTGCCAGCAGCTTCCCAGGTTCGTCACCCCTCCACTTT
CASSFPGSSPLHF
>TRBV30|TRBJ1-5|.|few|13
TGTGCCTGGAGGCGCCGGACACCTCCCCCTCGGCATTTT
CAWRRRTPPPRHF
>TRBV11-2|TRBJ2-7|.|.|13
TGTGCCAGCAGCTTAGGAGGAGTGTACGAGCAGTACTTC
CASSLGGVYEQYF
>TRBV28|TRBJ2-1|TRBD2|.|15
TGTGCCAGCAGTATTGGACTAGCGGGGTACAATGAGCAGTTCTTC
CASSIGLAGYNEQFF
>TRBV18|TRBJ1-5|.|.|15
TGTGCCAGCTCACCCGGACAGACCCCTTATCAGCCCCAGCATTTT
CASSPGQTPYQPQHF
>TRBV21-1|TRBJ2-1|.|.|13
TGTGCCCTCGGGGGGGGGCAGTACAATGAGCAGTTCTTC
CALGGGQYNEQFF
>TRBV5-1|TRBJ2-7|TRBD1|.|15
TGCGCCAGCCGCTTGGGGGAGACAGGGTTTGACGAGCAGTACTTC
CASRLGETGFDEQYF
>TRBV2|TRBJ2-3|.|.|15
TGTGCCAGCAGTGAAGAGGCGGGGCGCACAGATACGCAGTATTTT
CASSEEAGRTDTQYF
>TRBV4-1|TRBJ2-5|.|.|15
TGCGCCAGCAGCCAAGCTCCGGGGGGCGTGGAGACCCAGTACTTC
CASSQAPGGVETQYF
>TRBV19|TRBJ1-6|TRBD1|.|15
TGTGCCAGTACCGCCAGGGGGTCCTATAATTCACCCCTCCACTTT
CASTARGSYNSPLHF
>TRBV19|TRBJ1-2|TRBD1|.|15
TGTGCCAGTAGTATGGAACAGGGGGGCAACTATGGCTACACCTTC
CASSMEQGGNYGYTF